A single sample is the source of the 22 T cell receptor beta chains below, sequenced in a study of regulatory T cells in long-lasting Graves disease (dated by TCRdb to the early 2020s). Libraries came from multiplex PCR. Sequencing relied on an Illumina HiSeq 4000. TCR beta libraries were built with iRepertoire HTBI primers and Arm-PCR amplification of CDR3 regions. TCRdb trimmed public reads at Q25 via fastp, called clones via MiXCR and kept in-frame beta chains. Entries are consolidated by CDR3 protein sequence, retaining the most common genes and DNA. This sample holds hundreds of thousands of distinct CDR3 sequences; about 18% were observed only once. Around 30% of the sample comes from the top ten. What the time point label conveys for this sample: persistent/refractory GD, antithyroid drugs over 5 years with positive TRAb. For both TCR sequencing and RNA sequencing, RNA was extracted from PBMCs using TRIzol.

Specimen: peripheral blood mononuclear cells (PBMCs), collected when the disease was refractory, from a patient treated with antithyroid drugs. These receptors were collected from a female donor with Graves disease.

This clonotype came up many times. This chain joins TRBV28 and TRBJ1-5; a possible D gene is TRBD1 (6 bases). CDR1 is MDHEN, CDR2 SYDVKM, per germline. The CDR3 extends over 16 amino acids. V lost 7 bases and J lost 3, with 19 bases in between. CDR3 nucleotide sequence: TGTGCCAGCAACCCGGGGGGGGGGCTTTACAATCAGCCCCAGCATTTT. Protein sequence: CASNPGGGLYNQPQHF.

In this sample, this clonotype turned up a few times. The genes are TRBV24-1 and TRBJ2-3; 9 bases map to TRBD1. The CDR3 is 15 residues long. V trimming: 4 bases; J trimming: 3 bases; junction bases outside the gene matches: 4. The V gene's germline CDR1 is KGHDR and CDR2 SFDVKD. The CDR3 sequence: CATSDPDRGTDTQYF. The CDR3 DNA follows: TGTGCCACCAGTGACCCGGACAGGGGAACAGATACGCAGTATTTT.

This clonotype was counted only a few times. The J gene is TRBJ1-5, the V gene TRBV20-1; TRBD1 agrees at 11 bases. The trim removed 6 bases at V and 7 bases at J, leaving 8 bases unmatched. Germline lookup yields CDR1 DFQATT and CDR2 SNEGSKA (reference sequence). This CDR3 comprises 14 residues. The CDR3 nucleotides read TGCAGTGCCCCGGGACAGGGGGTTAGACAGCCCCAGCATTTT. As protein: CSAPGQGVRQPQHF.

This clonotype was observed a few times. The rearrangement links TRBV7-2 to TRBJ2-2; 8 bases map to TRBD1. Germline trimming cut 1 base from V and 7 bases from J; bases unmatched to any gene: 8. The CDR3 has 16 amino acids. Germline V gives CDR1 SGHTA, CDR2 FQGNSA. The CDR3 sequence is CASSLVVGQGGGELFF. In DNA, the CDR3 is TGTGCCAGCAGCTTAGTCGTAGGACAGGGAGGCGGGGAGCTGTTTTTT.

This clonotype was picked up a small number of times. With a much larger clone just one base away, this may be a read error. The genes are TRBV28 and TRBJ1-5; D remains unclear. The J call may be incorrect, as the DNA end agrees better with TRBJ2-3. Per germline, CDR1 MDHEN and CDR2 SYDVKM. The CDR3 length is 15 residues. The CDR3, as DNA: TGTGCCAGCAGGCGGTCTGGGTTGGCCGGTCAGCCCCAGTATTTT. Translated: CASRRSGLAGQPQYF.

This clonotype turned up a few times. The chain recombines TRBV4-1 with TRBJ1-1; perhaps TRBD1 as D (5 bases). V was clipped by 1 base and J by 4 bases, with 16 bases between them. This CDR3 spans 16 amino acids. CDR1 and CDR2 from the germline V gene are MGHRA and YSYEKL. The CDR3 coding sequence is TGCGCCAGCAGCCAAGCAGATTCCGCGGGGGGCACTGAAGCTTTCTTT. This codes for CASSQADSAGGTEAFF.

This clonotype was found a few times. The gene calls are TRBV19 and TRBJ2-5; TRBD1 matches at 7 bases. The germline CDR1 and CDR2 sequences are LNHDA and SQIVND (reference sequence). Unmatched junction bases numbered 9, after V lost 4 bases and J lost 1 base. The CDR3 has 16 amino acids. The CDR3 coding sequence is TGTGCCAGTAGTAGGGGCAACAGGGGCTTCCAAGAGACCCAGTACTTC. Translation gives CASSRGNRGFQETQYF.

This chain connects TRBV6-4 to TRBJ1-1; 7 bases align to TRBD1. Looked up from germline, CDR1 is MRHNA and CDR2 is SNTAGT. Trimming took 4 bases from V and 1 from J; bases not matched to a gene: 12. The CDR3 extends over 17 amino acids. The CDR3 nucleotides are TGTGCCAGCAGTGCTCGCTGGACAGGTAATGGGAACACTGAAGCTTTCTTT. Encoded protein: CASSARWTGNGNTEAFF.

This clonotype has just a few counts. The CDR3 protein is CASSSRGEGGNVLTF. The CDR3 DNA reads TGTGCCAGCAGCTCCCGGGGGGAGGGTGGCAACGTCCTGACTTTC. The V and J genes are TRBV7-2 and TRBJ2-6; 7 positions match TRBD2. CDR1 and CDR2 (germline): SGHTA, FQGNSA. This CDR3 comprises 15 residues. J lost 9 bases, V lost 4 bases, and 9 bases had no gene match.

This chain connects TRBV5-4 to TRBJ1-1; the D is unclear. There are 13 residues in the CDR3. Trimming pared 4 bases from V and 6 bases from J, leaving 13 bases between. In germline, CDR1 is SGHNT, CDR2 YYREEE (reference sequence). The CDR3 bases are TGTGCCAGCAGCGCGGCTACGAGGCCTGAAGCTTTCTTT. It is translated as CASSAATRPEAFF.

This clonotype was seen at least ten times. The J gene is TRBJ2-7, the V gene TRBV11-2, with TRBD1 identical over 8 bases. CDR3 size: 11 residues. CDR1 is SGHAT, CDR2 FQNNGV, per germline. CDR3 nucleotide sequence: TGTGCCAGCAGCTTCCGGGACAGGACATTCGTC. Translated, it gives CASSFRDRTFV.

This clonotype was counted ten times or more. The V call is TRBV20-1, the J call TRBJ1-5; D is unclear. The V gene lost 6 bases and the J gene lost 2 bases, with 14 bases spanning the gap. The CDR3 runs to 14 residues. Germline V CDR1 and CDR2: DFQATT, SNEGSKA (reference sequence). In nucleotides, the CDR3 is TGCAGTGCCCTTGTTGGGGTTGGCAATCAGCCCCAGCATTTT. Translating gives CSALVGVGNQPQHF.

This clonotype was detected ten times or more. This sequence joins TRBV12-3 or TRBV12-4 and TRBJ2-7; 10 bases line up with TRBD1. The CDR3 loop spans 14 amino acids. After removal of 3 bases from V and 6 bases from J, the junction contained 5 bases not matched to a gene. CDR3: CASSFSGQGSEQYF. The CDR3 bases are TGTGCCAGCAGTTTCTCGGGACAGGGGAGCGAGCAGTACTTC.

This clonotype was seen at least ten times. The chain carries TRBV4-1 and TRBJ1-4; D may be TRBD1 (5 bases). Between the trimmed V and J ends, which lost 3 bases and 4 bases, there was a span of 12 bases. The CDR3 consists of 15 residues. Germline V gene sequence: CDR1 MGHRA, CDR2 YSYEKL. DNA for the CDR3: TGCGCCAGCAGCCAGCGGGACGCACATAATGAAAAACTGTTTTTT. Encoded protein: CASSQRDAHNEKLFF.

The rearrangement links TRBV5-1 to TRBJ2-7; 7 bases agree with TRBD1. The CDR3 sequence is 13 residues long. Germline V gene sequence: CDR1 SGHRS, CDR2 YFSETQ. Losses at the gene ends were 3 bases for V and 3 bases for J; bases not matched to a gene: 3. CDR3 amino acids: CASSSTGDYEQYF. Here the CDR3 DNA reads TGCGCCAGCAGCTCTACAGGGGACTACGAGCAGTACTTC.

Many counts were recorded for this clonotype. This chain uses TRBV5-6 with TRBJ2-5; 12 bases fit TRBD2. Losses at the gene ends were 4 bases for V and 2 bases for J; bases not matched to a gene: 9. The CDR3 totals 17 residues. CDR1 is SGHDT, CDR2 YYEEEE, per germline. CDR3 DNA sequence: TGTGCCAGCAGCACCTTGGGGCTAGCGGGGGGGCAAGAGACCCAGTACTTC. Translated, it gives CASSTLGLAGGQETQYF.

The rearrangement uses TRBV28 and TRBJ2-1, with D possibly TRBD2 on 5 matching bases. From germline, CDR1 is MDHEN and CDR2 SYDVKM. The V end was cut by 6 bases, the J end by 5 bases, with 20 bases between. The CDR3 loop spans 16 amino acids. CDR3 coding DNA: TGTGCCAGCAGAGACCCCGATCGAGTGAGGGACAATGAGCAGTTCTTC. This translates into CASRDPDRVRDNEQFF. The whole variable domain, filled in from reference TRBV28 and TRBJ2-1, reads DVKVTQSSRYLVKRTGEKVFLECVQDMDHENMFWYRQDPGLGLRLIYFSYDVKMKEKGDIPEGYSVSREKKERFSLILESASTNQTSMYLCASRDPDRVRDNEQFFGPGTRLTVL.

This clonotype appeared a few times. This chain joins TRBV30 and TRBJ2-5; 12 bases fit TRBD2. Trimming removed 0 bases from V and 4 bases from J; junction bases left unmatched: 21. Germline assignment: CDR1 GTSNPN and CDR2 SVGIG (reference sequence). The CDR3 sequence is 21 residues long. The CDR3 nucleotides are TGTGCCTGGAGTGTCGGGATAAGACTAGCGGGGGAGTGGGCCACAAGAGAGACCCAGTACTTC. Protein product: CAWSVGIRLAGEWATRETQYF.

This clonotype was seen a handful of times. This chain connects TRBV10-3 to TRBJ2-5; D is possibly TRBD2 (6 bases). The CDR3 loop spans 16 amino acids. Trimming left V 0 bases short and J 4 bases short, with 15 bases between. Germline CDR1 and CDR2: ENHRY and SYGVKD. CDR3 sequence (DNA): TGTGCCATCAGTGAGTCGCGTGGGCGGGGAGGAGAGACCCAGTACTTC. It codes for CAISESRGRGGETQYF.

There are many counts of this clonotype. The chain couples TRBV10-3 to TRBJ1-5; TRBD1 aligns across 11 bases. CDR3 length equals 14 residues. Looked up from germline, CDR1 is ENHRY and CDR2 is SYGVKD. Trimming at V came to 4 bases and at J to 6 bases, leaving 2 bases not matched to a gene. The CDR3 sequence is CAISGDRGVQPQHF. In nucleotides, the CDR3 is TGTGCCATCAGTGGGGACAGGGGGGTTCAGCCCCAGCATTTT.

The rearrangement uses TRBV27 and TRBJ1-6; 12 bases are shared with TRBD1. Germline assignment: CDR1 MNHEY and CDR2 SMNVEV (reference sequence). There are 15 residues in the CDR3. J lost 13 bases, V lost 5 bases, and 9 bases had no gene match. The CDR3 sequence: CASSVTGDRGLPLHF. DNA for the CDR3: TGTGCCAGCAGTGTAACCGGGGACAGGGGGCTCCCCCTCCACTTT.

This clonotype was observed once. The CDR3 DNA is TGCGCCAGCAGCTCTCCAGGGCGTAGGTCCTACAATGAGCAGTTCTTC. Its protein is CASSSPGRRSYNEQFF. J is TRBJ2-1 and V is TRBV4-1; tentative D call: TRBD1 (5 bases). There are 16 residues in the CDR3. Germline V gene lookup returns CDR1 MGHRA and CDR2 YSYEKL. V shed 5 bases and J shed 1 base, with 15 bases lying between them.